A selection of T cell receptor beta chains follows, all from one sample in a study of sequential checkpoint blockade in melanoma. Sequenced by immunoSEQ multiplex PCR; TCRdb stores in-frame clones only, minus some. The table shows about 810 clones, with roughly 25% occurring only once. This sample comprised tumor tissue (inferred from file names), obtained from a patient given nivolumab and ipilimumab in sequence. The receptor source for this set is a human donor with melanoma. Each CDR3 is given with its conserved first and last residue. D genes are given only for firm matches. Size tells how often a clone was seen (once, few, many) or the class of an expanded clone, and some rows leave it out.

few,-,TRBV12-5,TRBJ1-1,TGTGCCAGCAAGAGGGGAGCCGGCACTGAAGCTTTCTTT,CASKRGAGTEAFF
-,-,TRBV10-3,TRBJ1-1,TGTGCCATCAGTGAGTCTCAGGATTTGAACACTGAAGCTTTCTTT,CAISESQDLNTEAFF
-,TRBD1,TRBV28,TRBJ1-5,TGTGCCAGCAGTTTATCCCGACAGGGGGGGACCCCTGGCAATCAGCCCCAGCATTTT,CASSLSRQGGTPGNQPQHF
-,TRBD1,TRBV18,TRBJ1-2,TGTGCCAGCTCACACCGGACAGGCGATAACTATGGCTACACCTTC,CASSHRTGDNYGYTF
few,TRBD2,TRBV6-8,TRBJ2-1,TGTGCCAGCAGTTTTCTCGCGGGGGGGATCTATGAGCAGTTCTTC,CASSFLAGGIYEQFF
-,-,TRBV27,TRBJ2-7,TGTGCCAGCAGTTCCCGGCCGGGCGAGCAGTACTTC,CASSSRPGEQYF
-,-,TRBV19,TRBJ1-5,TGTGCCAGTAGTATGGCCTTGCTGAATCAGCCCCAGCATTTT,CASSMALLNQPQHF
large,TRBD2,TRBV19,TRBJ2-2,TGTGCCAGCAGGAGGGACTACCAAACCGGGGAGCTGTTTTTT,CASRRDYQTGELFF
few,-,TRBV6-8,TRBJ1-1,TGTGCCAGCACAGAAAGGTCCCTGATCAACACTGAAGCTTTCTTT,CASTERSLINTEAFF
-,-,TRBV7-2,TRBJ1-1,TGTGCCAGCAGCTTTTCAGCCCTGACTGAAGCTTTCTTT,CASSFSALTEAFF
-,-,TRBV28,TRBJ2-7,TGTGCCAGCAGTTTATCCCACCCATCGATTATACTCGCCGCGGACCTCTACGAGCAGTACTTC,CASSLSHPSIILAADLYEQYF
-,-,TRBV4-1,TRBJ1-1,TGCGCCAGCAGCCAAGATCGCGGCACTGAAGCTTTCTTT,CASSQDRGTEAFF
-,TRBD1,TRBV29-1,TRBJ1-1,TGCAGCGTTGCCCCCCCGGGACAGGGGAGACGGAACACTGAAGCTTTCTTT,CSVAPPGQGRRNTEAFF
few,-,TRBV28,TRBJ2-7,TGTGCCAGCAGTTTCAGGACCGAAGCCTACGAGCAGTACTTC,CASSFRTEAYEQYF
once,-,TRBV18,TRBJ2-3,TGTGCCAGCGCCTTGACTGGCCCGGATACGCAGTATTTT,CASALTGPDTQYF
few,-,TRBV28,TRBJ1-2,TGTGCCAGCAGATCGGACTCAAACTATGGCTACACCTTC,CASRSDSNYGYTF
-,-,TRBV6-8,TRBJ1-1,TGTGCCAGCAGTTACTCATGGGGGGGAGTAGCTTTCTTT,CASSYSWGGVAFF
few,-,TRBV28,TRBJ1-2,TGTGCCAGCAGTTCCTTCGACAGCCCTTATGGCTACACCTTC,CASSSFDSPYGYTF
-,-,TRBV28,TRBJ1-5,TGTGCCAGCAGTTCCATCGTGGGGGGATCGCCCCAGCATTTT,CASSSIVGGSPQHF
medium-sized,TRBD1,TRBV11-3,TRBJ1-1,TGTGCCAGCAGCTTCAAAACTGCCGGGACAGCCAAGAACACTGAAGCTTTCTTT,CASSFKTAGTAKNTEAFF
-,TRBD2,TRBV5-1,TRBJ2-7,TGCGCCAGCAGCTCACGACTAGCGGGAGGGCCCCTTGCCTCCTACGAGCAGTACTTC,CASSSRLAGGPLASYEQYF
-,TRBD1,TRBV18,TRBJ1-2,TGTGCCAGCTCCGGGATCGACAGGGCAGGCTACACCTTC,CASSGIDRAGYTF
large,TRBD1,TRBV11-3,TRBJ2-1,TGTGCCAGCAGCTTAGGAGGGGGCTACTACAATGAGCAGTTCTTC,CASSLGGGYYNEQFF
few,-,TRBV6-8,TRBJ2-1,TGTGCCAGCAGTCCGGGACTGGGGTACAATGAGCAGTTCTTC,CASSPGLGYNEQFF
-,-,TRBV19,TRBJ2-7,TGTGCCAGTAGTATTACAGCAACCTACGAGCAGTACTTC,CASSITATYEQYF
large,-,TRBV19,TRBJ1-5,TGTGCCAGTAGTATAAGGGACGGAATCTATCAGCCCCAGCATTTT,CASSIRDGIYQPQHF
medium-sized,TRBD2,TRBV6-8,TRBJ2-1,TGTGCCAGCAGTGTTAGCGGGGACTACAATGAGCAGTTCTTC,CASSVSGDYNEQFF
few,-,TRBV6-8,TRBJ2-3,TGTGCCAGCAGTTACAAGGGAGTAGGAATAACAGATACGCAGTATTTT,CASSYKGVGITDTQYF
few,TRBD2,TRBV27,TRBJ2-3,TGTGCCAGTGGACTAGCGGGGGTTCCAGATACGCAGTATTTT,CASGLAGVPDTQYF
few,-,TRBV28,TRBJ2-7,TGTGCCAGCAGGAGCCCAGGGTTTACCTACGAGCAGTACTTC,CASRSPGFTYEQYF
-,-,TRBV5-1,TRBJ2-5,TGCGCCAGCAGCTTGGTTCCCGTGGTGCGCGGGGAGACCCAGTACTTC,CASSLVPVVRGETQYF